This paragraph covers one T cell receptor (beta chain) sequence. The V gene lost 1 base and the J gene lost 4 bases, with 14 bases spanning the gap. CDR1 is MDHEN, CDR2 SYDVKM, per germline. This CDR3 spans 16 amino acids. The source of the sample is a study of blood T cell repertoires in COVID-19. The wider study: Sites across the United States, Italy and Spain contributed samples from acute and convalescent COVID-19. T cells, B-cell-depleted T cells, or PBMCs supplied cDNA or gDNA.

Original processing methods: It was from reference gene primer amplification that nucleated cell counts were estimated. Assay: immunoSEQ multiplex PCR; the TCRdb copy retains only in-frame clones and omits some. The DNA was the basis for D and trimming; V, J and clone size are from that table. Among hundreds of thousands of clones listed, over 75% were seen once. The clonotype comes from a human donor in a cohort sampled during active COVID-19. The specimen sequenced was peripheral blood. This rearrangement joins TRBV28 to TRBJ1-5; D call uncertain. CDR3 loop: CASSLYPGRVNQPQHF. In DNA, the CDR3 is TGTGCCAGCAGTTTATACCCCGGGAGGGTAAATCAGCCCCAGCATTTT.